A selection of T cell receptor beta chains follows, all from one sample in a study of CD8 T cells in ankylosing spondylitis. Using its own MiXCR run on the 5' RACE reads, TCRdb lists one record per CDR3 protein. This table has 450,000 to 550,000 distinct CDR3 sequences, about 5.7% appearing once. Sequencing was performed on blood, either unsorted or a sorted T cell fraction (not recorded which). The source is a male donor with ankylosing spondylitis. CDR3s include the opening cysteine and the closing phenylalanine or tryptophan. Fields, in order: J gene, D gene, V gene, clone size, CDR3 protein, CDR3 DNA. A D gene is named only where the DNA matches it firmly. Only some rows state a clone size, as once, few, many or a class for expanded clones.

>TRBJ1-1|TRBD1|TRBV5-1|few
CASSLTGTGPTEAFF
TGCGCCAGCAGTTTAACCGGGACAGGACCCACTGAAGCTTTCTTT
>TRBJ1-1|NA|TRBV6-5|many
CASSYPPTENTEAFF
TGTGCCAGCAGTTATCCCCCGACAGAGAACACTGAAGCTTTCTTT
>TRBJ2-1|TRBD2|TRBV12-3/TRBV12-4|many
CASSWGLVYNEQFF
TGTGCCAGCAGCTGGGGACTAGTATACAATGAGCAGTTCTTC
>TRBJ1-5|NA|TRBV20-1|many
CSASIGDQPQHF
TGCAGTGCTAGTATTGGGGACCAGCCCCAGCATTTT
>TRBJ1-2|NA|TRBV20-1|many
CSARDSAGVLNYGYTF
TGCAGTGCTAGAGATTCGGCAGGCGTTCTAAACTATGGCTACACCTTC
>TRBJ2-1|NA|TRBV29-1|many
CSVERGVSYNEQFF
TGCAGCGTTGAACGGGGAGTTTCCTACAATGAGCAGTTCTTC
>TRBJ2-2|NA|TRBV20-1|NA
CSAQVLGRGTGELFF
TGCAGTGCGCAGGTTTTAGGCCGAGGCACCGGGGAGCTGTTTTTT
>TRBJ2-5|NA|TRBV29-1|many
CSAQSGQETQYF
TGCAGCGCCCAATCAGGGCAAGAGACCCAGTACTTC
>TRBJ2-7|NA|TRBV5-1|many
CASSLAAGPYEQYF
TGCGCCAGCAGCTTGGCCGCAGGCCCCTACGAGCAGTACTTC
>TRBJ2-5|NA|TRBV7-9|many
CASSTVGRETQYF
TGTGCCAGCAGTACCGTGGGTCGGGAGACCCAGTACTTC
>TRBJ2-7|NA|TRBV10-3|many
CAIGGHSEQYF
TGTGCCATCGGTGGACACTCCGAGCAGTACTTC
>TRBJ2-7|TRBD1|TRBV12-3/TRBV12-4|many
CASTPFGQGVNEQYF
TGTGCCAGCACCCCTTTTGGACAGGGGGTCAACGAGCAGTACTTC
>TRBJ2-5|TRBD1|TRBV6-1|many
CASKIGTEQETQYF
TGTGCCAGCAAAATAGGGACAGAACAAGAGACCCAGTACTTC
>TRBJ2-7|NA|TRBV9|many
CASSVEVGTYEQYF
TGTGCCAGCAGCGTAGAAGTCGGAACCTACGAGCAGTACTTC
>TRBJ2-1|NA|TRBV7-9|few
CASSWWYWTDSYNEQFF
TGTGCCAGCAGCTGGTGGTATTGGACGGATTCCTACAATGAGCAGTTCTTC
>TRBJ1-1|NA|TRBV27|many
CASSLSTQALNTEAFF
TGTGCCAGCAGTTTATCAACACAAGCTCTGAACACTGAAGCTTTCTTT
>TRBJ2-2|NA|TRBV12-3/TRBV12-4|many
CASSLSEDGELFF
TGTGCCAGCAGTTTGAGCGAGGACGGGGAGCTGTTTTTT
>TRBJ1-6|NA|TRBV5-5|many
CASSLTNSPLHF
TGTGCCAGCAGCTTAACGAATTCACCCCTCCACTTT
>TRBJ2-1|NA|TRBV29-1|many
CSVGLQSSYNEQFF
TGCAGCGTTGGATTACAGAGCTCCTACAATGAGCAGTTCTTC
>TRBJ1-2|NA|TRBV5-1|many
CASSLQGNDYGYTF
TGCGCCAGCAGCTTGCAAGGAAACGACTATGGCTACACCTTC